Listed below are T cell receptor beta chains from one sample, sequenced in a study of blood T cell repertoires in COVID-19. The data were produced by immunoSEQ multiplex PCR, yet TCRdb's version contains in-frame clones alone and is incomplete. The table lists about 300,000 clones, about 85% of them singletons. The specimen was peripheral blood. These receptors came from a human donor in a cohort sampled during active COVID-19. Both conserved end residues are part of each CDR3. D genes are given only for firm matches.

d_call v_call cdr3_length cdr3_aa
- TRBV6-2/TRBV6-3 17 CASSYLSRFNYQETQYF
TRBD2 TRBV29-1 18 CSVEEVNVRSGRGYEQFF
TRBD1 TRBV6-5 14 CASSYSLTGNTIYF
TRBD2 TRBV28 15 CASSLWGSGSDEQYF
- TRBV15 16 CATSRDLTATNEKLFF
TRBD2 TRBV10-3 15 CAITAGAGGRDTQYF
- TRBV14 14 CASSLGAGLGEQYF
- TRBV5-1 15 CASGGGARSYNEQFF
- TRBV7-8 17 CASSLDQIASALDTQYF
TRBD2 TRBV5-5 15 CASSWGLGPQWEQFF
- TRBV6-2/TRBV6-3 14 CASSRLVEDTEAFF
- TRBV7-2 13 CASSPDWYQPQHF
- TRBV28 12 CASSFLFHEQYF
TRBD2 TRBV2 16 CASSSSRSGGLGEQYF
- TRBV6-4 14 CASSPLPSGSPGTF
- TRBV5-5 14 CASSLRTGSNEQYF
TRBD1 TRBV19 17 CASSIGWVRGVRTEAFF
TRBD1 TRBV18 14 CASSPGGGDYGYTF
- TRBV28 13 CASSSPNNEKLFF
- TRBV11-3 12 CASSSRGNEQFF
TRBD2 TRBV27 15 CASKVSGGSAGELFF
TRBD1 TRBV28 16 CASSSPTGDRYNEQFF
- TRBV18 13 CASSSGSNEKLFF
- TRBV27 13 CASKWSANEKLFF
- TRBV5-6 16 CASSLGFGWDNSPLHF
TRBD2 TRBV4-1 18 CASSRERISGSSYNEQFF
TRBD2 TRBV5-1 16 CASSLSGTSGLYEQFF
TRBD2 TRBV7-2 16 CASAYEVLAVRNEQFF
- TRBV5-8 15 CASSLGGVSYNEQFF
- TRBV6-1 13 CASSESEGYEQFF
- TRBV28 13 CASRQGGDYGYTF
- TRBV7-9 12 CASSLRTVEAFF
- TRBV19 15 CASSTYRGSNQPQHF
- TRBV11-2 12 CASSLVEFKQYF
- TRBV5-4 13 CASSLSPNYEQYF
- TRBV3-1/TRBV3-2 15 CASSQESSPTYGYTF
- TRBV27 14 CASKSGGVATEAFF
TRBD1 TRBV28 15 CASSPPGTGVLEQYF
- TRBV3-1/TRBV3-2 15 CASSHKPDGLYEQYF
TRBD1 TRBV6-5 15 CASSTRDRGTGELFF
- TRBV5-4 15 CASSRREGSYNEQFF
- TRBV6-5 13 CASSYSSNYGYTF
TRBD1 TRBV7-7 15 CASSLTGEIQETQYF
TRBD2 TRBV5-6 15 CASSWPGSGTNEQFF
- TRBV6-1 13 CASSEVASYEQYF
- TRBV7-2 14 CASSLAPLANVLTF
TRBD2 TRBV9 15 CASSVGSGTYNEQFF
- TRBV18 15 CASSPVDSFNYGYTF
- TRBV2 14 CASSGVSSYNEQFF
- TRBV3-1/TRBV3-2 13 CASSRTGGYEQYF
- TRBV27 16 CASSPLNRAGREKLFF
- TRBV27 13 CASSLGGRQPQHF